This T cell receptor beta chain came from a study of T cell changes during pregnancy in multiple sclerosis. Germline CDR1 LNHDA, CDR2 SQIVND (reference sequence). Trimming took 5 bases from V and 10 from J; bases not matched to a gene: 13. This CDR3 is 15 amino acids long. Method: immunoSEQ multiplex PCR; TCRdb's copy keeps in-frame clones and lacks some. The table shows roughly 93,000 clones, with around 93% occurring only once. This receptor was taken from a female donor with multiple sclerosis, enrolled in a pregnancy study. This chain joins TRBV19 and TRBJ1-5, with 8 bases matching TRBD1. Material: peripheral blood, obtained before pregnancy. CDR3 sequence (DNA): TGTGCCAGTAGTCCGCGAGGACAGGGAGAACGACCCCAGCATTTT. Amino acid sequence: CASSPRGQGERPQHF.